The rows below give T cell receptor beta chains drawn from one sample of a study of T cell repertoires in ileal Crohn's disease. Sequencing used immunoSEQ multiplex PCR; TCRdb keeps in-frame clones, though not all of them. The sample holds some 14,000 clones, roughly four fifths seen once. The sequenced sample consisted of ileal tissue. All receptors come from an adult with Crohn's disease. Each CDR3 is given with its conserved first and last residue. The D gene is left open where the match is weak. Expanded clones are given a class, and other clones once, few, many or no size at all.

few	TRBV7-8	.	TRBJ1-5	TGTGCCAGCAGCGCCGACAGCTATAGCAATCAGCCCCAGCATTTT	CASSADSYSNQPQHF
.	TRBV7-8	TRBD1	TRBJ1-4	TGTGCCAGCAGCTTAGATCGGACAGGGAGAATGGGGACTAATGAAAAACTGTTTTTT	CASSLDRTGRMGTNEKLFF
.	TRBV11-3	.	TRBJ1-3	TGTGCCAGCAGCACCACACAAGGAAACACCATATATTTT	CASSTTQGNTIYF
.	TRBV30	.	TRBJ1-1	TGTGCCTGGACCGGGGCCGGGGCTGAAGCTTTCTTT	CAWTGAGAEAFF
.	TRBV9	.	TRBJ1-5	TGTGCCAGCAGCGTAGGAGACGACCAAAATCAGCCCCAGCATTTT	CASSVGDDQNQPQHF
once	TRBV2	TRBD1	TRBJ1-6	TGTGCCAGCAATACAGGGGGCTGGGATTCACCCCTCCACTTT	CASNTGGWDSPLHF
.	TRBV2	.	TRBJ1-1	TGTGCCAGCAGTGTCGGGTTGAACACTGAAGCTTTCTTT	CASSVGLNTEAFF
.	TRBV19	TRBD1	TRBJ1-5	TGTGCCAGTACCCCCCGGGACAGGGGGTTACAGCCCCAGCATTTT	CASTPRDRGLQPQHF
.	TRBV14	TRBD2	TRBJ2-7	TGTGCCAGCAGCCCCCGCGGGCGGGGGATAGGCGAGCAGTACTTC	CASSPRGRGIGEQYF
.	TRBV6-1	.	TRBJ1-2	TGTGCCAGCAGTGAAAATGGGGGGCGCTTGGTAGGCTACACCTTC	CASSENGGRLVGYTF
.	TRBV18	TRBD1	TRBJ2-5	TGTGCCAGCTCCGGGACAGGGGGCGAAGAGACCCAGTACTTC	CASSGTGGEETQYF
.	TRBV5-4	.	TRBJ1-2	TGTGCCAGCAGCCCCCGAGGCCTCACGGGCTATGGCTACACCTTC	CASSPRGLTGYGYTF
.	TRBV4-1	.	TRBJ2-3	TGCGCCAGCAGCCAAGGTGCGTCGCCGGGGGCAGGGGAAGATACGCAGTATTTT	CASSQGASPGAGEDTQYF
.	TRBV5-1	TRBD1	TRBJ2-5	TGCGCCAGCAGCTTACAAGGGGGCACGGAGACCCAGTACTTC	CASSLQGGTETQYF
.	TRBV30	TRBD2	TRBJ2-3	TGTGCCTGGAGTGTAGCTAGCGGGACAGATACGCAGTATTTT	CAWSVASGTDTQYF
.	TRBV19	.	TRBJ1-5	TGTGCCAGTAGTATAGTCGAGGAGGATCAGCCCCAGCATTTT	CASSIVEEDQPQHF
.	TRBV30	.	TRBJ1-2	TGTGCCCCCCATGGGGGAAACTATGGCTACACCTTC	CAPHGGNYGYTF
once	TRBV4-1	.	TRBJ2-1	TGCGCCAGCAGCCAAATTGTCAATATGAGGGAGCAGTTCTTC	CASSQIVNMREQFF
.	TRBV13	TRBD2	TRBJ2-5	TGTGCCAGCAGCTCCCCGCGCGGGGGGGACGTAGAGACCCAGTACTTC	CASSSPRGGDVETQYF
.	TRBV30	.	TRBJ2-2	TGTGCCTGGAGGAGAGTAGCTACCACCGGGGAGCTGTTTTTT	CAWRRVATTGELFF
few	TRBV15	.	TRBJ1-1	TGTGCCACCAGCAGAGGCGGGACATTGAACACTGAAGCTTTCTTT	CATSRGGTLNTEAFF
.	TRBV7-5	.	TRBJ1-4	TGTGTCAGAAGCCGACCCCTTGGTGAAAAACTGTTTTTT	CVRSRPLGEKLFF
once	TRBV7-2	.	TRBJ1-1	TGTGCCAGCAGCTTAGGGCAGATGAACACTGAAGCTTTCTTT	CASSLGQMNTEAFF
.	TRBV19	.	TRBJ1-2	TGTGCCAGTAGCCCCAGCTATGGCTACACCTTC	CASSPSYGYTF
.	TRBV5-4	.	TRBJ1-2	TGTGCCAGCAGCTTGACGGGCCACTATGGCTACACCTTC	CASSLTGHYGYTF
.	TRBV2	.	TRBJ2-7	TGTGCCAGCAGTGGGGACACCTCCTACGAGCAGTACTTC	CASSGDTSYEQYF
.	TRBV4-1	TRBD2	TRBJ2-7	TGCGCCAGCAGCCAAGGAACTTCAGCGGGGGTTTCCGACGAGCAGTACTTC	CASSQGTSAGVSDEQYF
.	TRBV5-6	.	TRBJ2-7	TGTGCCAGCAGCTTGCGGTGGGAGCAGTACTTC	CASSLRWEQYF
.	TRBV19	TRBD1	TRBJ2-2	TGTGCCAGTAGTATAGTAGCAGGGGGCGAAGGCGGGGAGCTGTTTTTT	CASSIVAGGEGGELFF
.	TRBV5-1	TRBD1	TRBJ2-3	TGCGCCAGCAGCCCGGGCCCAGGGGGCTCTATGGGAGATACGCAGTATTTT	CASSPGPGGSMGDTQYF
.	TRBV5-4	.	TRBJ2-2	TGTGCCAGCAGCCTACTCGGGGACACCGGGGAGCTGTTTTTT	CASSLLGDTGELFF
.	TRBV7-9	TRBD2	TRBJ2-3	TGTGCCAGCGAGGGAGGGATCTCTAGCACAGATACGCAGTATTTT	CASEGGISSTDTQYF
.	TRBV6-6	.	TRBJ2-7	TGTGCCAGCAGCTTCTACCGTCCAGGGGCGACGGGCGAGCAGTACTTC	CASSFYRPGATGEQYF
.	TRBV4-1	.	TRBJ1-2	TGCGCCAGCAGACCCATACAGGGTGGCTACACCTTC	CASRPIQGGYTF
.	TRBV7-9	TRBD1	TRBJ1-1	TGTGCCAGCAGCTTAGGTGCAGGGGGTCCCTGGGCTGAAGCTTTCTTT	CASSLGAGGPWAEAFF
.	TRBV11-2	.	TRBJ1-1	TGTGCCAGCAGCTCGACGGGGCCAACCAGGACTGAAGCTTTCTTT	CASSSTGPTRTEAFF
.	TRBV29-1	.	TRBJ1-1	TGCAGCGTTGCACCCGGATGGGGTATGAACACTGAAGCTTTCTTT	CSVAPGWGMNTEAFF
once	TRBV5-1	TRBD1	TRBJ1-4	TGCGCCAGCAGCTCGGACAGGGGTGTTTCAACTAATGAAAAACTGTTTTTT	CASSSDRGVSTNEKLFF
.	TRBV6-5	.	TRBJ2-7	TGTGCCAGCAGTCTTACAGGGCGGTCCTACGAGCAGTACTTC	CASSLTGRSYEQYF
.	TRBV5-1	TRBD1	TRBJ1-1	TGCGCCAGCAGCTTGACTACAGGGGGCTCCCCCACTGAAGCTTTCTTT	CASSLTTGGSPTEAFF
.	TRBV7-3	.	TRBJ1-1	TGTGCCAGCAGCTTAGAACCTAACACTGAAGCTTTCTTT	CASSLEPNTEAFF
.	TRBV10-1	.	TRBJ1-1	TGCGCCAGCAGACAGGGATTGAACACTGAAGCTTTCTTT	CASRQGLNTEAFF
few	TRBV11-3	.	TRBJ2-6	TGTGCCAGCAGCTTAGAGGCACAGGGATCCGGGGCCAACGTCCTGACTTTC	CASSLEAQGSGANVLTF
.	TRBV11-2	TRBD1	TRBJ1-1	TGTGCCAGCAGCGAACAGGGGGCTGCGCCTGAAGCTTTCTTT	CASSEQGAAPEAFF
.	TRBV5-1	TRBD2	TRBJ2-1	TGCGCCAGCAGCTTGGGACTAGCGGGGGGGCGATTCGATGAGCAGTTCTTC	CASSLGLAGGRFDEQFF
.	TRBV6-4	.	TRBJ1-2	TGTGCCAGCAGTGACTCGACTCGGGGCTACACCTTC	CASSDSTRGYTF
.	TRBV6-6	.	TRBJ1-1	TGTGCCAGCAACCTGAACACTGAAGCTTTCTTT	CASNLNTEAFF
once	TRBV11-2	.	TRBJ2-7	TGTGCCAGCAGCTTAGTTATGCAGGGTTACGAGCAGTACTTC	CASSLVMQGYEQYF